The clone carrying this T cell receptor beta chain was detected a few times. This specimen comes from a study of OX40 agonist ivuxolimab in advanced cancers. Study information: Ivuxolimab, an antibody acting as an agonist of OX40 (CD134), was used to treat patients.

This CDR3 region has 15 residues. Germline V gene lookup returns CDR1 MNHEY and CDR2 SVGAGI. The ends were cut back, 2 bases at V and 0 bases at J, with 11 bases in the middle. Clones were sequenced by immunoSEQ multiplex PCR, and TCRdb holds only the in-frame ones, with some missing. The sample records about 45,000 clones, 91% being singletons. This TCR came from an adult with an advanced solid tumor such as melanoma, head and neck, liver or kidney cancer. The chain links TRBV6-5 to TRBJ2-7, with D hard to call. The sequenced sample was CD4+ or CD8+ T cells sorted from blood, obtained in a trial of the OX40 agonist ivuxolimab. CDR3 amino acids: CASSYDGIYSYEQYF. Written as DNA, the CDR3 is TGTGCCAGCAGTTACGACGGCATATACTCCTACGAGCAGTACTTC.